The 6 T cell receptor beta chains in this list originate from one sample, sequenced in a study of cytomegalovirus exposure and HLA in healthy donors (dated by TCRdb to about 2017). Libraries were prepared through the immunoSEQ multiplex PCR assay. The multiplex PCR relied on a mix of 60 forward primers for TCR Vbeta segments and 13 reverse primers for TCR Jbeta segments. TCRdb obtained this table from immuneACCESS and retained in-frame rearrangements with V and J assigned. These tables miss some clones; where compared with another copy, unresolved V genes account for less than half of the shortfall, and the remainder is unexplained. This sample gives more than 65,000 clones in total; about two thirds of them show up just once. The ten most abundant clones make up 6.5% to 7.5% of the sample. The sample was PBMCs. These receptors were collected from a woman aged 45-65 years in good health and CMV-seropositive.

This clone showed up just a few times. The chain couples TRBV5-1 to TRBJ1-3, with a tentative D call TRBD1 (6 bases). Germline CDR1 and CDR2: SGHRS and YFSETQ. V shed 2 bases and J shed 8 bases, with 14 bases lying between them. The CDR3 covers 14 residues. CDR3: CASSFTQGFDTIYF. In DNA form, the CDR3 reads TGCGCCAGCAGCTTTACACAGGGTTTTGACACCATATATTTT.

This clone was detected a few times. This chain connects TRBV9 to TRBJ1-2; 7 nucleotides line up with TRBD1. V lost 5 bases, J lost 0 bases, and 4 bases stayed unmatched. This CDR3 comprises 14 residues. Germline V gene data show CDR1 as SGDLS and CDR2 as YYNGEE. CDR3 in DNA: TGTGCCAGCAGTCGGGGGACAGCTAACTATGGCTACACCTTC. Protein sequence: CASSRGTANYGYTF.

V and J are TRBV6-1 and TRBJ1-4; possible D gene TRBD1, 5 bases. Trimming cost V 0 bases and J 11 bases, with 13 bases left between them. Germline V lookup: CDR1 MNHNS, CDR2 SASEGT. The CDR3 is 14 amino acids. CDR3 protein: CASSEARLEGKLFF. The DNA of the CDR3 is TGTGCCAGCAGTGAAGCGCGATTGGAGGGGAAACTGTTTTTT.

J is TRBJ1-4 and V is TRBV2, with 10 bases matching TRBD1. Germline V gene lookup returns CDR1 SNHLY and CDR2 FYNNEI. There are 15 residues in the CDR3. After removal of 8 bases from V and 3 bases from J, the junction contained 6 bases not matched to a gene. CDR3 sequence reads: CASGTGVFANEKLFF. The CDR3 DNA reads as TGTGCCAGCGGGACAGGGGTGTTTGCTAATGAAAAACTGTTTTTT.

CDR3 DNA sequence: TGTGCCAGCAGCCCTCCGGGTTACAGGAGAGGAAGCAATCAGCCCCAGCATTTT. Amino acids: CASSPPGYRRGSNQPQHF. The chain couples TRBV28 to TRBJ1-5, with a weak D call TRBD1 (5 bases). Per the germline V gene, CDR1 is MDHEN and CDR2 is SYDVKM. Deletions cut 6 bases from V and 1 base from J, with 22 bases between. The CDR3 has 18 residues.

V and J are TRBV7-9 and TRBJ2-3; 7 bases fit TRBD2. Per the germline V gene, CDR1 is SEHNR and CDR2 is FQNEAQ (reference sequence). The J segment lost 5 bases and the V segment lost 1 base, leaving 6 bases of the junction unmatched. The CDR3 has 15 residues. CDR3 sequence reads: CASSLGGGGRDTQYF. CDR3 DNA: TGTGCCAGCAGCTTAGGAGGCGGGGGAAGAGATACGCAGTATTTT.